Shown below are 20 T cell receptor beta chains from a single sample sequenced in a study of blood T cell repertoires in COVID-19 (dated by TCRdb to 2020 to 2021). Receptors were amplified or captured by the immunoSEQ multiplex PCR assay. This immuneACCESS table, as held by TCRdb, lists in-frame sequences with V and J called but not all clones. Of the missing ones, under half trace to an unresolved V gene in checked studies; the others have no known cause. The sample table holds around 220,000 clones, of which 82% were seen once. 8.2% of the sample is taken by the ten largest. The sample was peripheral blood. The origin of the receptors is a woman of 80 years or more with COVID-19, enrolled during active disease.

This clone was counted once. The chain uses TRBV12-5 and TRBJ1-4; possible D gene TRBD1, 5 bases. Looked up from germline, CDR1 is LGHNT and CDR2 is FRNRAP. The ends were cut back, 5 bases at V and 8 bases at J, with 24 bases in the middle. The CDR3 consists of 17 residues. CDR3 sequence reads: CASGGRAGLGPGEKLFF. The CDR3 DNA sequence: TGTGCTAGTGGTGGAAGGGCAGGGTTGGGGCCTGGGGAAAAACTGTTTTTT.

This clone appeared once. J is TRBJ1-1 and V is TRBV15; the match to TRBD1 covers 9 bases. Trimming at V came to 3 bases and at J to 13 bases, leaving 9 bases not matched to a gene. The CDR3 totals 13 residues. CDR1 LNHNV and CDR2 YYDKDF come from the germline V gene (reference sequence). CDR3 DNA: TGTGCCACCAGCAGGGGACAGGGAGGGGAGAATTTCTTT. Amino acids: CATSRGQGGENFF.

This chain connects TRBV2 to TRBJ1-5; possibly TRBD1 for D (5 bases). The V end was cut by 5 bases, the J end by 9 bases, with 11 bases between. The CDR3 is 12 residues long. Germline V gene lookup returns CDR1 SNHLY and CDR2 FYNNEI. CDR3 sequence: CASSQGSGPQHF. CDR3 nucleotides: TGTGCCAGCAGTCAGGGATCTGGGCCCCAGCATTTT.

The CDR3 region is CASLPGQRWGNEQFF. The CDR3 DNA reads as TGCGCCAGCCTACCGGGACAGCGTTGGGGCAATGAGCAGTTCTTC. The rearrangement uses TRBV5-1 and TRBJ2-1; 7 bases map to TRBD1. Losses at the gene ends were 7 bases for V and 6 bases for J; bases not matched to a gene: 13. Germline CDR1 is SGHRS and CDR2 is YFSETQ. This CDR3 comprises 15 residues.

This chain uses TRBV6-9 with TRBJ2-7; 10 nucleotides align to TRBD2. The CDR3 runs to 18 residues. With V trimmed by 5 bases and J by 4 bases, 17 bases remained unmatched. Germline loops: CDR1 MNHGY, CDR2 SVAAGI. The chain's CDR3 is CASSPHRGASGSLYEQYF. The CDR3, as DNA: TGTGCCAGCAGTCCACACAGGGGGGCTAGCGGGAGTCTATACGAGCAGTACTTC.

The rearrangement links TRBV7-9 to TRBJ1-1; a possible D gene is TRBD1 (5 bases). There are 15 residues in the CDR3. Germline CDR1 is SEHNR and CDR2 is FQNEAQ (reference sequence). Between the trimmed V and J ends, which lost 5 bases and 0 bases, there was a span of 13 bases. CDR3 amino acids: CASSPGITMNTEAFF. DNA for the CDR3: TGTGCCAGCAGCCCAGGGATAACCATGAACACTGAAGCTTTCTTT.

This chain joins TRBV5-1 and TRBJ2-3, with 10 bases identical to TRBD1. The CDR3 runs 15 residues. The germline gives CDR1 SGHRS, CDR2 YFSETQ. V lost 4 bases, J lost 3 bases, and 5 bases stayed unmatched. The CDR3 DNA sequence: TGCGCCAGCAGCCTATGGACAGGGGGAACAGATACGCAGTATTTT. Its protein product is CASSLWTGGTDTQYF. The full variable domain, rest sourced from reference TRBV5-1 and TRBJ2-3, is KAGVTQTPRYLIKTRGQQVTLSCSPISGHRSVSWYQQTPGQGLQFLFEYFSETQRNKGNFPGRFSGRQFSNSRSEMNVSTLELGDSALYLCASSLWTGGTDTQYFGPGTRLTVL.

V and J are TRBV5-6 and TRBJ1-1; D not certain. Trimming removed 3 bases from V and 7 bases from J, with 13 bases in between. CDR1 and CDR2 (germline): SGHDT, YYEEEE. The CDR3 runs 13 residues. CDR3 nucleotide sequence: TGTGCCAGCAGCTCGTCGGGGTGGGGTGAAGCTTTCTTT. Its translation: CASSSSGWGEAFF.

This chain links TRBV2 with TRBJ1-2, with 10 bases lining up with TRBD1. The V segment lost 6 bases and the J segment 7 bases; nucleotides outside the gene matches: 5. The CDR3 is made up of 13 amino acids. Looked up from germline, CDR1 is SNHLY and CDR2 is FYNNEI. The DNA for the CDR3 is TGTGCCAGCAGCCCCGGACAGGGGGGTGGCTACACCTTC. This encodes CASSPGQGGGYTF.

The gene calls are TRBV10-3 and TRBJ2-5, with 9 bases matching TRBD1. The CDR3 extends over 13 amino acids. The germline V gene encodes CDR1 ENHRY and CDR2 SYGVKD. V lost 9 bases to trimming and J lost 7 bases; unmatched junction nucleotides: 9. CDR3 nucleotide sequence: TGTGCCATGGGACAGGGCGATTCCGGGACCCAGTACTTC. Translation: CAMGQGDSGTQYF.

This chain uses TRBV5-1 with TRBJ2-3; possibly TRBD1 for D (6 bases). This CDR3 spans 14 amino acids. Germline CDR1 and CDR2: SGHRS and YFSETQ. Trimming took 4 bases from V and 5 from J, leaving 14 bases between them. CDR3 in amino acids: CASSLGQRKDTQYF. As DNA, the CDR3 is TGCGCCAGCAGCCTCGGACAGCGAAAAGATACGCAGTATTTT. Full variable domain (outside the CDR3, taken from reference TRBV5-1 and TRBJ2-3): KAGVTQTPRYLIKTRGQQVTLSCSPISGHRSVSWYQQTPGQGLQFLFEYFSETQRNKGNFPGRFSGRQFSNSRSEMNVSTLELGDSALYLCASSLGQRKDTQYFGPGTRLTVL.

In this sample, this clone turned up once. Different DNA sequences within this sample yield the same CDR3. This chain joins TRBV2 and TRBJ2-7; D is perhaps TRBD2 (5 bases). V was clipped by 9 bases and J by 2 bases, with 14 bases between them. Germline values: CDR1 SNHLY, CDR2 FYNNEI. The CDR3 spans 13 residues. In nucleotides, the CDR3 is TGTGCCAGTGAGGGCCCCAAGGCCTACGAGCAGTACTTC. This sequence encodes CASEGPKAYEQYF.

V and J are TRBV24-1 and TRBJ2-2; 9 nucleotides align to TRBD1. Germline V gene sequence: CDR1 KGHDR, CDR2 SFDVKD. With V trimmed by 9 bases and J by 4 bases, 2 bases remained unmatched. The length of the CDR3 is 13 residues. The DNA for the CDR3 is TGTGCCACCCGGGGACAGGGCACCGGGGAGCTGTTTTTT. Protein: CATRGQGTGELFF.

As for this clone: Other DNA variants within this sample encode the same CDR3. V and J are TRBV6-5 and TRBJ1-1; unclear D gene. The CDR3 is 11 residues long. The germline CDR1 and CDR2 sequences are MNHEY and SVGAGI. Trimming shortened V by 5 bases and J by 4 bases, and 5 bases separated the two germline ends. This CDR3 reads CASSRGTEAFF. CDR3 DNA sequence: TGTGCCAGCAGTCGGGGCACTGAAGCTTTCTTT.

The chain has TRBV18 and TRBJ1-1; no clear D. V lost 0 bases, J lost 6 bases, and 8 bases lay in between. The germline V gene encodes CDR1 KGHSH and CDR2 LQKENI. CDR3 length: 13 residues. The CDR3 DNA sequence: TGTGCCAGCTCACCACCTTCTAGGTCTGAAGCTTTCTTT. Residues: CASSPPSRSEAFF.

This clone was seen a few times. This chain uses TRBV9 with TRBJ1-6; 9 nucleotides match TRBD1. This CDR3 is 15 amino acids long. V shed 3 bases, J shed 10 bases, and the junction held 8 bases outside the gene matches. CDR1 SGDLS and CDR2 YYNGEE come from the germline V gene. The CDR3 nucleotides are TGTGCCAGCAGCGCCGGGACAGGGACTAGGTCACCCCTCCACTTT. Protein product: CASSAGTGTRSPLHF. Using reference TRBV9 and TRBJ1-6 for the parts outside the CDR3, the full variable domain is DSGVTQTPKHLITATGQRVTLRCSPRSGDLSVYWYQQSLDQGLQFLIQYYNGEERAKGNILERFSAQQFPDLHSELNLSSLELGDSALYFCASSAGTGTRSPLHFGNGTRLTVT.

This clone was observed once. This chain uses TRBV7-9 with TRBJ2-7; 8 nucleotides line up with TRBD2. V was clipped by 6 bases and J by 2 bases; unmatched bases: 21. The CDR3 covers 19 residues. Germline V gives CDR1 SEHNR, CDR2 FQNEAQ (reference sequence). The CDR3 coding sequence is TGTGCCAGCAGTCCCACGGGTATGGGTAGCGGGACACAGACCTACGAGCAGTACTTC. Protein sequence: CASSPTGMGSGTQTYEQYF.

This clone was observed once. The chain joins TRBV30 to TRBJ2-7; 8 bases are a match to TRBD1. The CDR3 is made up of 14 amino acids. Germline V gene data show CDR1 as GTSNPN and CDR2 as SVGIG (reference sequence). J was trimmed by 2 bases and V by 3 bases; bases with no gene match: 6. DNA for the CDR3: TGTGCCTGGAGCGGGACAGGACGGGCCTACGAGCAGTACTTC. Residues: CAWSGTGRAYEQYF.

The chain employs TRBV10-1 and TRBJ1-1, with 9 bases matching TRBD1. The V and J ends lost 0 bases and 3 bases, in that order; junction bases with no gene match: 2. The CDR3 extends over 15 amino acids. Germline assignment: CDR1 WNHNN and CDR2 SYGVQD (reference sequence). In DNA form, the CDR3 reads TGCGCCAGCAGTGAGTCGGGACAGGGAGACACTGAAGCTTTCTTT. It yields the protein CASSESGQGDTEAFF.

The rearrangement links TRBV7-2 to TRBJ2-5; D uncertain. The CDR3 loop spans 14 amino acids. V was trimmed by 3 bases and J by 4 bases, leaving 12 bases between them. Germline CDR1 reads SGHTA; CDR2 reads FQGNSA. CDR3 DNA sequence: TGTGCCAGCAGCTTTCATGGCCCTGTAGAGACCCAGTACTTC. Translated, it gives CASSFHGPVETQYF. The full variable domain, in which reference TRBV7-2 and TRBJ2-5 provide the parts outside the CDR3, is GAGVSQSPSNKVTEKGKDVELRCDPISGHTALYWYRQSLGQGLEFLIYFQGNSAPDKSGLPSDRFSAERTGGSVSTLTIQRTQQEDSAVYLCASSFHGPVETQYFGPGTRLLVL.